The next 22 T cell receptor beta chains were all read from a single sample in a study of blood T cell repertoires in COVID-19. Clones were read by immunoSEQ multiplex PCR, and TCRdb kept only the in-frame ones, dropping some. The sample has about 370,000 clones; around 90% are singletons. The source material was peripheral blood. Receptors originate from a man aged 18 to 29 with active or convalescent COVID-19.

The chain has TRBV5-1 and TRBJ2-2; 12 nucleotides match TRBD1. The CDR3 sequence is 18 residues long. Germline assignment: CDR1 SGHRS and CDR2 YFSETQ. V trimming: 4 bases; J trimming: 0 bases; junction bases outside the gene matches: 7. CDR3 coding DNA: TGCGCCAGCAGCCCCCGCGGGACAGGGGGCGCGAACACCGGGGAGCTGTTTTTT. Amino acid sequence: CASSPRGTGGANTGELFF.

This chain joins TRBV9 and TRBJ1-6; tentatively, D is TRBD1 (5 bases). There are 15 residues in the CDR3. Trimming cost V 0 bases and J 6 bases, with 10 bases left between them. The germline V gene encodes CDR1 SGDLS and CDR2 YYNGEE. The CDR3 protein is CASSVAPTVNSPLHF. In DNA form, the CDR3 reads TGTGCCAGCAGCGTAGCCCCGACAGTTAATTCACCCCTCCACTTT.

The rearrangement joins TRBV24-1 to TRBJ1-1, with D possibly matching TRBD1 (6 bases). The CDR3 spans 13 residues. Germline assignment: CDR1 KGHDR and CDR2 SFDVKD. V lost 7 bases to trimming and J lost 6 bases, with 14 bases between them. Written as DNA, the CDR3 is TGTGCCACCAGGGACAGCCCACGGGCTGAAGCTTTCTTT. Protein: CATRDSPRAEAFF.

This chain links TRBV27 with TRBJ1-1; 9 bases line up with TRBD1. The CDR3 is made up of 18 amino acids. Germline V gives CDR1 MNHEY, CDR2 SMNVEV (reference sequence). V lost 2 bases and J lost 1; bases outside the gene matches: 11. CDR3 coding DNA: TGTGCCAGCAGTTTAGGGTGGTACCGACAGGGGGGGAACACTGAAGCTTTCTTT. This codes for CASSLGWYRQGGNTEAFF.

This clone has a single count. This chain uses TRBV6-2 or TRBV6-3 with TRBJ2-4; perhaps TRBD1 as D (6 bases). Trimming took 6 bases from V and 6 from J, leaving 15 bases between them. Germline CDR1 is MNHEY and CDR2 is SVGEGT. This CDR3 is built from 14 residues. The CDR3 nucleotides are TGTGCCAGCAGCCCCCCAGAGGGGGTAAACATTCAGTACTTC. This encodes CASSPPEGVNIQYF.

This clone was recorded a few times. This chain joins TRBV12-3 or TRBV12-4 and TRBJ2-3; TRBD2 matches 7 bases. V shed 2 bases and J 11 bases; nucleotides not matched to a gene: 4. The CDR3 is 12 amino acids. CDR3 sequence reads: CASSLSASGQYF. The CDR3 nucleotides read TGTGCCAGCAGTTTAAGCGCTAGCGGGCAGTATTTT.

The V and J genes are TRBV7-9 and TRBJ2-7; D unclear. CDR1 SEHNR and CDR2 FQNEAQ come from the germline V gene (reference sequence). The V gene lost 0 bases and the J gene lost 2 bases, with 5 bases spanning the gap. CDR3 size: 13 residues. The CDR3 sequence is CASSLAGPYEQYF. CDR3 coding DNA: TGTGCCAGCAGCTTAGCTGGGCCCTACGAGCAGTACTTC. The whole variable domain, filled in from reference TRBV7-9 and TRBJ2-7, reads DTGVSQNPRHKITKRGQNVTFRCDPISEHNRLYWYRQTLGQGPEFLTYFQNEAQLEKSRLLSDRFSAERPKGSFSTLEIQRTEQGDSAMYLCASSLAGPYEQYFGPGTRLTVT.

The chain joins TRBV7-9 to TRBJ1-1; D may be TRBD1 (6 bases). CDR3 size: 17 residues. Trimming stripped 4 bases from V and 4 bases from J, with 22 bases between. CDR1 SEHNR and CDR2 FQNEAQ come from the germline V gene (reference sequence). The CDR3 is CASSSPGGGRDGTEAFF. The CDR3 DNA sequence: TGTGCCAGCAGCTCACCTGGGGGGGGGCGTGACGGCACTGAAGCTTTCTTT.

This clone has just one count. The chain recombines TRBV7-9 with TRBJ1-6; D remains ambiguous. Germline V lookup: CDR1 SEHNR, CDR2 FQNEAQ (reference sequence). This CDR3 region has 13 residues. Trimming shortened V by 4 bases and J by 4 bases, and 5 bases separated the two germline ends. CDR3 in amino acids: CASSSQYNSPLHF. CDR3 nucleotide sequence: TGTGCCAGCAGCTCGCAGTATAATTCACCCCTCCACTTT.

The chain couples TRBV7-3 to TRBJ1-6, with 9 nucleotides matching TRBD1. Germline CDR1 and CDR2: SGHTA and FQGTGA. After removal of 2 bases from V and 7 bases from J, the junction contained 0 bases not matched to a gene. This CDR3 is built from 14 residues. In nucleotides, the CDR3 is TGTGCCAGCAGCTTAGGGACAGGGAATTCACCCCTCCACTTT. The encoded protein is CASSLGTGNSPLHF.

The CDR3 DNA follows: TGCGCCAGCAGCCGGATTTATAGCGGGGGCACAGATACGCAGTATTTT. Its translation: CASSRIYSGGTDTQYF. The genes are TRBV4-3 and TRBJ2-3; TRBD2 agrees at 8 bases. The CDR3 length is 16 residues. Germline values: CDR1 LGHNA, CDR2 YSLEER. V shed 4 bases and J 1 base; nucleotides not matched to a gene: 7.

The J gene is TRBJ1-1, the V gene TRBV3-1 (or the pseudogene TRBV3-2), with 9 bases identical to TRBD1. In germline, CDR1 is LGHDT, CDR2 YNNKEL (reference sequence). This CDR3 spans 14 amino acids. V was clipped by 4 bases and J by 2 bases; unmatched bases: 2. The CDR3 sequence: CASSRTGVNTEAFF. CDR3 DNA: TGTGCCAGCAGCCGGACAGGGGTAAACACTGAAGCTTTCTTT.

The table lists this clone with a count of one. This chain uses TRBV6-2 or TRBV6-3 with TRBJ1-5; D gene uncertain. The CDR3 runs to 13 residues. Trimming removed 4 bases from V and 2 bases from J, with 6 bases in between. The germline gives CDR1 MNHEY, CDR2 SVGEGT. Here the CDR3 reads CASSWAGNQPQHF. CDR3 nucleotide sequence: TGTGCCAGCAGTTGGGCAGGCAATCAGCCCCAGCATTTT.

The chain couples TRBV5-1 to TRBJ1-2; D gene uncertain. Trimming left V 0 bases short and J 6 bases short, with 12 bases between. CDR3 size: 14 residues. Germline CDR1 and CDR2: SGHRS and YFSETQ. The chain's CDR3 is CASSLARTGDGYTF. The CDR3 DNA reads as TGCGCCAGCAGCTTGGCGCGGACCGGGGATGGCTACACCTTC.

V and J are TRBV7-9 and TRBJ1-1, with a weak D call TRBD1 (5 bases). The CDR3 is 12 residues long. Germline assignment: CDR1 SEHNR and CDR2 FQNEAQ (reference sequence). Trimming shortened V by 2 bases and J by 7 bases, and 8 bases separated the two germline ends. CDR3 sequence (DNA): TGTGCCAGCAGCTTAACCGACAGTGAAGCTTTCTTT. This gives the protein CASSLTDSEAFF.

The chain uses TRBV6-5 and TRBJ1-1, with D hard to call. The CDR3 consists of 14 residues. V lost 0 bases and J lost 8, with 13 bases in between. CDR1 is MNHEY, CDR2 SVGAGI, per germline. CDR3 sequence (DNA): TGTGCCAGCAGTTACTCGAATAATGGCCAGGAAGCTTTCTTT. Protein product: CASSYSNNGQEAFF.

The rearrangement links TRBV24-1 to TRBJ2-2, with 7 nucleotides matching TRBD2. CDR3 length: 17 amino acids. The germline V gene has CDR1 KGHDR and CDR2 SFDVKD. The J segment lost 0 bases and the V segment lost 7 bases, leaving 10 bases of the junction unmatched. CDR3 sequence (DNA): TGTGCCACCAGGATGGGGGGGAAGGGAGCGAACACCGGGGAGCTGTTTTTT. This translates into CATRMGGKGANTGELFF.

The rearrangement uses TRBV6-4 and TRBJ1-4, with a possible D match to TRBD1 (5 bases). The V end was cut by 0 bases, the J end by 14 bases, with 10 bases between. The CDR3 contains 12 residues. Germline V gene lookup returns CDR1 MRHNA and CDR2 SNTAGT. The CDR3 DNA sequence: TGTGCCAGCAGTGACTCGGGGGGGAAGCTGTTTTTT. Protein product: CASSDSGGKLFF.

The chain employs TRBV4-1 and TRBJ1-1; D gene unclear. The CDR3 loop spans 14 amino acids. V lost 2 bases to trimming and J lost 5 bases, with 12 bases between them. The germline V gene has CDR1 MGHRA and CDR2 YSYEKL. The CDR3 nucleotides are TGCGCCAGCAGCCAATCCCCTATCAGGACTGAAGCTTTCTTT. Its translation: CASSQSPIRTEAFF.

The CDR3 reads CATASTSMGTQYF. In nucleotides, the CDR3 is TGTGCCACCGCCTCTACTAGTATGGGGACCCAGTACTTC. The V gene is TRBV19, the J gene TRBJ2-5; TRBD2 is a possible D gene (5 bases). The germline V gene has CDR1 LNHDA and CDR2 SQIVND (reference sequence). V lost 10 bases and J lost 7, with 19 bases in between. The CDR3 totals 13 residues.

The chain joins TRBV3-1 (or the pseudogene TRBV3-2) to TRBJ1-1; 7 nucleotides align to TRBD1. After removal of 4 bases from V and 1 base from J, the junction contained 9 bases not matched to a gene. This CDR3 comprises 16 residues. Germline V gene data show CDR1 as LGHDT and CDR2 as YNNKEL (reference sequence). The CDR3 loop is CASSRGDSLTNTEAFF. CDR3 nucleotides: TGTGCCAGCAGCCGGGGGGACAGCTTAACGAACACTGAAGCTTTCTTT.

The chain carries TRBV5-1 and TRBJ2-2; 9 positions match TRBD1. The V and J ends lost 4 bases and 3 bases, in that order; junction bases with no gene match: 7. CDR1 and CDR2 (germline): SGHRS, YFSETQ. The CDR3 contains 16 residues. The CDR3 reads CASSPRTGVDTGELFF. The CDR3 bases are TGCGCCAGCAGCCCAAGGACAGGGGTCGACACCGGGGAGCTGTTTTTT.